The 29 T cell receptor beta chains below all came from one sample that was sequenced in a study of T cells in Graves' hyperthyroidism and ophthalmopathy. From RNA transcripts, TCR beta CDR3 regions were amplified. An initial round of RT-PCR targeting the TCR CDR3 relied on the HTBI primer set. MiXCR, applied by TCRdb to the multiplex PCR reads, yields one record per CDR3 protein. The table shows about 200,000 distinct CDR3 sequences, with about a sixth occurring only once. Input material: blood. These receptors came from a woman in her forties or fifties with Graves' hyperthyroidism.

This clonotype was counted at least ten times. The chain couples TRBV2 to TRBJ2-7; 16 bases fit TRBD2. This CDR3 region has 15 residues. The junction had 4 bases not matched to a gene; V was cut back by 6 bases and J by 5 bases. Germline V gene data show CDR1 as SNHLY and CDR2 as FYNNEI. As DNA, the CDR3 is TGTGCCAGCAGAGGGACTAGCGGGAGGGTTCACGAGCAGTACTTC. Its translation: CASRGTSGRVHEQYF.

This clonotype was recorded a few times. The CDR3 DNA is TGTGCCAGCAGCCCGAACTTAGCGGCTAATGAAAAACTGTTTTTT. It specifies CASSPNLAANEKLFF. The chain carries TRBV9 and TRBJ1-4, with D unclear. Germline lookup yields CDR1 SGDLS and CDR2 YYNGEE. Between the trimmed V and J ends, which lost 4 bases and 3 bases, there was a span of 13 bases. CDR3 length: 15 amino acids.

This clonotype was observed a handful of times. The chain uses TRBV4-1 and TRBJ1-5; D is unresolved. The germline V gene has CDR1 MGHRA and CDR2 YSYEKL. V was clipped by 0 bases and J by 2 bases, with 11 bases between them. This CDR3 is 16 amino acids long. The CDR3 loop reads CASSQEERVGNQPQHF. The CDR3 nucleotides are TGCGCCAGCAGCCAAGAGGAGAGGGTGGGCAATCAGCCCCAGCATTTT.

This clonotype was detected ten times or more. The rearrangement links TRBV28 to TRBJ1-2; a possible D gene is TRBD1 (5 bases). Germline CDR1 is MDHEN and CDR2 is SYDVKM. V was trimmed by 7 bases and J by 7 bases, leaving 22 bases between them. The CDR3 has 15 amino acids. CDR3 in DNA: TGTGCCAGCATTCCGTCCGGGCAGGGCGGACGTGGCTACACCTTC. This codes for CASIPSGQGGRGYTF.

The chain has TRBV9 and TRBJ1-2; tentative D call: TRBD1 (5 bases). The CDR3 contains 13 residues. CDR1 SGDLS and CDR2 YYNGEE come from the germline V gene. Trimming removed 3 bases at V and 1 base at J, with 7 bases between. CDR3 amino acids: CASSDDSNYGYTF. CDR3 in DNA: TGTGCCAGCAGCGACGACAGTAACTATGGCTACACCTTC.

This clonotype has only a few counts. The chain combines TRBV6-6 with TRBJ2-1; 9 bases map to TRBD2. CDR1 is MNHNY, CDR2 SVGAGI, per germline (reference sequence). The CDR3 totals 16 residues. V trimming: 0 bases; J trimming: 9 bases; junction bases outside the gene matches: 9. The CDR3 spells CASSYSSAGGPGEQFF. In DNA form, the CDR3 reads TGTGCCAGCAGTTACTCGTCGGCGGGAGGGCCGGGTGAGCAGTTCTTC.

This clonotype was counted ten times or more. V usage is TRBV11-2 and J usage is TRBJ2-1, with D uncertain. Trimming took 5 bases from V and 12 from J, leaving 20 bases between them. CDR3 size: 14 residues. In germline, CDR1 is SGHAT, CDR2 FQNNGV. The CDR3 sequence is CASSPPRLGLVQFF. The CDR3 DNA is TGTGCCAGCAGCCCACCCAGACTGGGTTTGGTGCAGTTCTTC.

The chain links TRBV5-1 to TRBJ1-4, with 9 bases that match TRBD1. The V and J ends lost 4 bases and 8 bases, in that order; junction bases with no gene match: 9. This CDR3 comprises 15 residues. Germline assignment: CDR1 SGHRS and CDR2 YFSETQ. CDR3 sequence: CASSAWTGENEKLFF. The CDR3 bases are TGCGCCAGCAGCGCCTGGACAGGGGAAAACGAAAAACTGTTTTTT. The full variable domain, its missing parts supplied by reference TRBV5-1 and TRBJ1-4, is KAGVTQTPRYLIKTRGQQVTLSCSPISGHRSVSWYQQTPGQGLQFLFEYFSETQRNKGNFPGRFSGRQFSNSRSEMNVSTLELGDSALYLCASSAWTGENEKLFFGSGTQLSVL.

This clonotype appeared many times. The chain links TRBV20-1 to TRBJ2-1; D is perhaps TRBD1 (7 bases). The CDR3 runs 13 residues. Per germline, CDR1 DFQATT and CDR2 SNEGSKA (reference sequence). The V end was cut by 5 bases, the J end by 6 bases, with 14 bases between. CDR3 DNA: TGCAGTGCTGGGGGGCAGGGGGGCAATGAGCAGTTCTTC. Protein sequence: CSAGGQGGNEQFF.

This chain joins TRBV5-6 and TRBJ2-7; TRBD1 matches at 12 bases. Germline trimming cut 4 bases from V and 5 bases from J; bases unmatched to any gene: 7. Germline CDR1 and CDR2: SGHDT and YYEEEE. There are 15 residues in the CDR3. CDR3 sequence: CASSLVGTGGNEQYF. CDR3 DNA: TGTGCCAGCAGCCTGGTCGGGACAGGGGGCAACGAGCAGTACTTC.

This clonotype was detected ten times or more. V and J are TRBV12-3 or TRBV12-4 and TRBJ2-1, with 8 bases fitting TRBD2. This CDR3 has 17 amino acids. V gave up 2 bases and J gave up 2 bases; unmatched junction bases: 8. The CDR3 reads CASSLWREEPTYNEQFF. The DNA for the CDR3 is TGTGCCAGCAGTTTATGGCGGGAGGAGCCCACCTACAATGAGCAGTTCTTC.

Concerning this clonotype itself: At one boundary the junction diverges from the germline segment, which might be a read error. V usage is TRBV24-1 and J usage is TRBJ1-1; no clear D gene. Germline V lookup: CDR1 KGHDR, CDR2 SFDVKD. The CDR3 is 13 amino acids. CDR3 in amino acids: CATSESVSTEALF. The CDR3 DNA is TGTGCCACCAGTGAATCCGTCTCCACTGAAGCTCTCTTT.

The V call is TRBV28, the J call TRBJ1-4; the D is unclear. Germline V gene sequence: CDR1 MDHEN, CDR2 SYDVKM. The CDR3 length is 10 residues. V lost 7 bases and J lost 8, with 5 bases in between. The CDR3 loop reads CASMSEKLFF. The DNA of the CDR3 is TGTGCCAGCATGTCGGAAAAACTGTTTTTT.

This clonotype has ten or more counts. The CDR3 reads CSVDPPGTDNEQFF. The CDR3 DNA is TGCAGCGTTGATCCCCCAGGGACGGACAATGAGCAGTTCTTC. This chain uses TRBV29-1 with TRBJ2-1; D tentatively reads TRBD1 or TRBD2 (5 bases each). The V gene lost 3 bases and the J gene lost 5 bases, with 14 bases spanning the gap. There are 14 residues in the CDR3. CDR1 is SQVTM, CDR2 ANQGSEA, per germline.

The chain couples TRBV6-5 to TRBJ2-5; 8 bases fit TRBD2. The junction had 5 bases not matched to a gene; V was cut back by 0 bases and J by 5 bases. Germline CDR1 MNHEY, CDR2 SVGAGI. The length of the CDR3 is 15 residues. The CDR3 sequence: CASSYSAGGRETQYF. For the CDR3, the DNA is TGTGCCAGCAGTTACTCGGCGGGAGGTAGGGAGACCCAGTACTTC.

V gene TRBV5-6 combines with J gene TRBJ2-2; the D is unclear. Germline loops: CDR1 SGHDT, CDR2 YYEEEE. The CDR3 loop spans 13 amino acids. The ends were cut back, 0 bases at V and 7 bases at J, with 7 bases in the middle. DNA of the CDR3: TGTGCCAGCAGCTTGGTGGTTGTCGGGGAGCTGTTTTTT. Protein: CASSLVVVGELFF.

In its sample, this clonotype was seen a few times. At one boundary the junction diverges from the germline segment, which might be a read error. This chain connects TRBV12-3 or TRBV12-4 to TRBJ1-1; D perhaps matches TRBD1 (5 bases). The CDR3 loop spans 14 amino acids. CDR3 residues: CASSSQGQDTETFF. The DNA of the CDR3 is TGTGCCAGCAGTTCTCAGGGCCAGGACACTGAAACTTTCTTT.

This clonotype was seen many times. V is TRBV3-1 and J is TRBJ2-3; 8 bases line up with TRBD2. Trimming removed 4 bases from V and 8 bases from J; junction bases left unmatched: 8. The length of the CDR3 is 14 residues. The germline gives CDR1 LGHDT, CDR2 YNNKEL (reference sequence). CDR3 bases: TGTGCCAGCAGCCCTTCACGAGCGGGAGCTACGCAGTATTTT. Translated, it gives CASSPSRAGATQYF.

Worth noting for this clonotype: One end of the junction is discordant with germline, which a read error may explain. The chain combines TRBV10-1 with TRBJ2-7; 7 nucleotides line up with TRBD2. This CDR3 is built from 12 residues. Germline CDR1 reads WNHNN; CDR2 reads SYGVQD (reference sequence). The CDR3 DNA follows: TGCGCCAGCAGTGCGACGGGACTAAATCAGGGCTTC. It yields the protein CASSATGLNQGF.

This clonotype was picked up many times. The chain is built from TRBV9 and TRBJ1-1, with D unresolved. The germline CDR1 and CDR2 sequences are SGDLS and YYNGEE. The CDR3 sequence is 13 residues long. The V end was cut by 4 bases, the J end by 1 base, with 8 bases between. The CDR3 spells CASSSDQNTEAFF. The DNA of the CDR3 is TGTGCCAGCAGCAGCGATCAGAACACTGAAGCTTTCTTT.

This clonotype was recorded many times. The junction does not match germline at one end; this may be a read error. The chain combines TRBV7-7 with TRBJ2-7; 8 bases map to TRBD1. The CDR3 is 13 residues long. Germline assignment: CDR1 SSHAT and CDR2 FNYEAQ (reference sequence). CDR3 region: CASSNDRGGEQYF. The CDR3 bases are TGTGCTAGCAGCAATGACAGGGGCGGCGAGCAGTACTTC.

The rearrangement uses TRBV3-1 and TRBJ2-7; D remains ambiguous. Trimming removed 1 base at V and 8 bases at J, with 6 bases between. Germline values: CDR1 LGHDT, CDR2 YNNKEL (reference sequence). There are 11 residues in the CDR3. The CDR3 loop is CASSQVAQQYF. The CDR3, as DNA: TGTGCCAGCAGCCAAGTCGCCCAGCAGTACTTC.

This clonotype was observed many times. The V gene is TRBV7-2, the J gene TRBJ2-5; possibly TRBD1 for D (5 bases). Trimming removed 0 bases at V and 7 bases at J, with 15 bases between. In germline, CDR1 is SGHTA, CDR2 FQGNSA. The length of the CDR3 is 15 residues. CDR3 in amino acids: CASSLATGGSVTQYF. The CDR3 DNA reads TGTGCCAGCAGCTTAGCTACAGGCGGTAGTGTGACCCAGTACTTC.

The gene calls are TRBV6-1 and TRBJ1-6; a weak D match, TRBD1 (6 bases). The CDR3 covers 15 residues. V was cut by 5 bases and J by 6 bases, with 14 bases left in between. CDR1 and CDR2 from the germline V gene are MNHNS and SASEGT. Here the CDR3 reads CASSLAGAGNSPLHF. Written as DNA, the CDR3 is TGTGCCAGCAGTTTGGCGGGGGCTGGTAATTCACCCCTCCACTTT.

This clonotype was observed at least ten times. This chain's CDR3 is CASSLGTGLDTQYF. The CDR3 coding sequence is TGTGCCAGCAGCTTAGGGACAGGGTTAGATACGCAGTATTTT. J is TRBJ2-3 and V is TRBV7-2; the match to TRBD1 covers 8 bases. This CDR3 has 14 residues. Germline V gene lookup returns CDR1 SGHTA and CDR2 FQGNSA. The ends lost 1 base at V and 5 bases at J; junction bases unmatched: 2.

The chain joins TRBV27 to TRBJ1-2; no reliable D call. V was clipped by 3 bases and J by 8 bases, with 10 bases between them. The germline V gene has CDR1 MNHEY and CDR2 SMNVEV (reference sequence). This CDR3 contains 12 residues. The DNA for the CDR3 is TGTGCCAGCAGTTTGTCTGGGGTCGGCTACACCTTC. Protein: CASSLSGVGYTF.

In its sample, this clonotype was seen many times. Here the CDR3 reads CASRAVTGMGYTF. The DNA of the CDR3 is TGTGCCAGCAGGGCAGTTACAGGGATGGGCTACACCTTC. The chain recombines TRBV6-1 with TRBJ1-2; weak D call: TRBD1 (6 bases). The CDR3 covers 13 residues. The V gene's germline CDR1 is MNHNS and CDR2 SASEGT. V lost 6 bases and J 8 bases, leaving 16 bases between the germline ends.

The V and J genes are TRBV6-1 and TRBJ2-5, with 12 positions matching TRBD1. The germline gives CDR1 MNHNS, CDR2 SASEGT. V was pared by 4 bases and J by 5 bases, with 2 bases of the junction left unmatched. This CDR3 spans 14 amino acids. CDR3: CASSGGQGAETQYF. The CDR3 DNA reads as TGTGCCAGCAGTGGGGGACAGGGGGCCGAGACCCAGTACTTC.

This clonotype was detected a few times. The J gene is TRBJ2-1, the V gene TRBV3-1; TRBD2 matches at 8 bases. The germline V gene has CDR1 LGHDT and CDR2 YNNKEL (reference sequence). This CDR3 is 13 amino acids long. The V and J ends lost 4 bases and 12 bases, in that order; junction bases with no gene match: 8. The DNA for the CDR3 is TGTGCCAGCAGCCCCAGCCAGCGGGAGTGGCAGTTCTTC. This gives the protein CASSPSQREWQFF.